This TCR beta chain was identified during a study of blood T cells in healthy people across ages. This CDR3 contains 15 residues. CDR1 is SEHNR and CDR2 is FQNEAQ in the germline V gene (reference sequence). V lost 5 bases to trimming and J lost 13 bases; unmatched junction nucleotides: 15. Primed by a sample-barcoded 5' primer and a J-beta primer mix, a second PCR proceeded for about 6 to 12 cycles. All samples gave at least 2.5 million CDR3-containing paired-end reads. TCRdb reanalysed the 5' RACE reads using MiXCR and keeps one entry per CDR3 protein. The sample has about 650,000 distinct CDR3 sequences, approximately 52% seen once.

Sequenced input: blood. This clonotype was sampled from a woman older than 75 in good health. V and J are TRBV7-9 and TRBJ2-1, with 9 bases aligning to TRBD1. CDR3 amino acids: CASSHGTGSRETQFF. The DNA of the CDR3 is TGTGCCAGCAGCCATGGGACAGGGTCCCGAGAGACCCAGTTCTTC.